This T cell receptor beta chain was identified during a study of Tregs in tolerant kidney transplant recipients. Sequenced by immunoSEQ multiplex PCR; TCRdb stores in-frame clones only, minus some. The data hold about 69,000 clones, with less than 90% observed a single time. The CDR3 has 16 amino acids. V lost 3 bases, J lost 3 bases, and 8 bases stayed unmatched. Germline values: CDR1 ENHRY, CDR2 SYGVKD. The sample was CD4+ T cells from blood, taken before the transplant. The sequence was collected from a human donor who received a combined kidney and bone marrow transplant. V is TRBV10-3 and J is TRBJ2-7; 10 bases agree with TRBD1. In DNA form, the CDR3 reads TGTGCCATCAGTGATAGGGCCCGGGACAGGGGCTACGAGCAGTACTTC. It is translated as CAISDRARDRGYEQYF.